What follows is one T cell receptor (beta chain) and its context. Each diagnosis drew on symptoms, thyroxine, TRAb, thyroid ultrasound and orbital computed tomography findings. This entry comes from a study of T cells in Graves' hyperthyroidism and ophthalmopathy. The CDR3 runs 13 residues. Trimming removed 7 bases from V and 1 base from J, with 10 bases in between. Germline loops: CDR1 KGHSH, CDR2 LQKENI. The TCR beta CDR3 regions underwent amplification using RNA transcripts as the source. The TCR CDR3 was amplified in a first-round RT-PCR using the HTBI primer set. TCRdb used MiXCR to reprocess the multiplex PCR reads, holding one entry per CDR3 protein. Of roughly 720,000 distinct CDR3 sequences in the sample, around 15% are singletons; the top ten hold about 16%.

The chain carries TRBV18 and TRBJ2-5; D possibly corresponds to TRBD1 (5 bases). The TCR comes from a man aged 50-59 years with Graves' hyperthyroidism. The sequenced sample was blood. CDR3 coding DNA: TGTGCCAGCTGCCTGGGGCTCCAAGAGACCCAGTACTTC. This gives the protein CASCLGLQETQYF.